This section outlines one TCR beta chain sequence together with its context. Its matching antigen is unknown. The germline V gene has CDR1 MNHEY and CDR2 SMNVEV (reference sequence). The CDR3 consists of 14 residues. The V gene lost 3 bases and the J gene lost 6 bases, with 13 bases spanning the gap. The data derive from a study of T cell responses to AZD1222 COVID-19 vaccine. General study results and limits: Nearly half of spike-specific TCRs reportedly target variant regions that are unmutated in the B.1.351 and B.1.1.7 variants. Baseline seropositivity characterized only a handful of AZD1222 recipients.

The protocol was immunoSEQ multiplex PCR, while the TCRdb copy is restricted to in-frame clones and leaves out a portion. Of more than 150,000 clones detected, 85% to 95% appear once; the ten largest clones hold about 10%. The receptor comes from an adult in good health. This chain connects TRBV27 to TRBJ2-3, with D unresolved. Sequenced here: peripheral blood, sampled on day 0 of AZD1222 vaccination. The CDR3 region has the DNA TGTGCCAGCAGTTTGGGGTCTCCTAGGGATACGCAGTATTTT. Protein product: CASSLGSPRDTQYF.